Following are 18 T cell receptor beta chains from one sample sequenced in a study of T cell responses to AZD1222 COVID-19 vaccine. The assay was immunoSEQ multiplex PCR, and TCRdb's table has in-frame clones only and misses some. The profile covers 80,000 or so clones, with around three quarters appearing a single time and approximately 25% taken by the ten largest. Here the sequenced sample was peripheral blood, taken 28 days after the second dose of the MenACWY control vaccine. These receptor sequences come from an adult who received the MenACWY meningococcal vaccine as a control.

The chain employs TRBV7-9 and TRBJ1-6; 9 nucleotides agree with TRBD1. The germline V gene encodes CDR1 SEHNR and CDR2 FQNEAQ (reference sequence). CDR3 length: 13 amino acids. V trimming: 5 bases; J trimming: 13 bases; junction bases outside the gene matches: 6. CDR3: CASSVGTGRPLHF. DNA for the CDR3: TGTGCCAGCAGCGTCGGGACAGGGCGGCCCCTCCACTTT. Variable domain in full (rest from reference TRBV7-9 and TRBJ1-6): DTGVSQNPRHKITKRGQNVTFRCDPISEHNRLYWYRQTLGQGPEFLTYFQNEAQLEKSRLLSDRFSAERPKGSFSTLEIQRTEQGDSAMYLCASSVGTGRPLHFGNGTRLTVT.

This chain connects TRBV27 to TRBJ1-5; D uncertain. The CDR3 has 13 residues. Germline V gene sequence: CDR1 MNHEY, CDR2 SMNVEV (reference sequence). V was clipped by 6 bases and J by 4 bases, with 10 bases between them. In nucleotides, the CDR3 is TGTGCCAGCAGCTTTAACGGGAATCAGCCCCAGCATTTT. Protein sequence: CASSFNGNQPQHF.

This rearrangement joins TRBV11-2 to TRBJ2-6; possible D gene TRBD1, 6 bases. Germline V gives CDR1 SGHAT, CDR2 FQNNGV. The V end lost 5 bases, the J end lost 4 bases, and 15 bases lay between the germline ends. This CDR3 has 16 amino acids. DNA of the CDR3: TGTGCCAGCAGCCCGTTGGGGGCCAGAGGGGCCAACGTCCTGACTTTC. This encodes CASSPLGARGANVLTF.

This clone came up once. The rearrangement joins TRBV14 to TRBJ1-3; no clear D gene. Germline CDR1 is SGHDN and CDR2 is FVKESK. CDR3 length: 14 residues. V was shortened by 6 bases and J by 1 base, with 10 bases between the two germline ends. The CDR3 DNA reads as TGTGCCAGCAGAGAGGCTGGTTCTGGAAACACCATATATTTT. Its translation is CASREAGSGNTIYF.

The chain combines TRBV27 with TRBJ2-7; possibly TRBD1 or TRBD2 for D (5 bases each). Between the trimmed V and J ends, which lost 4 bases and 10 bases, there was a span of 17 bases. Germline loops: CDR1 MNHEY, CDR2 SMNVEV (reference sequence). CDR3 length equals 13 residues. The CDR3 region has the DNA TGTGCCAGCAGTTCCCGGGACCGCCCGGTTCAGTACTTC. Translation gives CASSSRDRPVQYF.

The chain carries TRBV12-3 or TRBV12-4 and TRBJ1-2, with unresolved D. The V end was cut by 2 bases, the J end by 8 bases, with 12 bases between. The CDR3 runs 13 residues. The CDR3 loop reads CASSLSALDGYTF. Written as DNA, the CDR3 is TGTGCCAGCAGTTTAAGCGCCTTGGACGGCTACACCTTC.

This chain joins TRBV28 and TRBJ1-5; the match to TRBD1 covers 11 bases. The CDR3 runs 15 residues. The V gene end was trimmed by 2 bases and the J gene end by 6 bases; junction bases not matched to a gene: 3. Germline V gives CDR1 MDHEN, CDR2 SYDVKM. In DNA, the CDR3 is TGTGCCAGCAGTTTACGGACAGGGGGCCTTCAGCCCCAGCATTTT. It yields the protein CASSLRTGGLQPQHF.

V is TRBV29-1 and J is TRBJ1-1; the match to TRBD1 covers 7 bases. V was clipped by 4 bases and J by 8 bases; unmatched bases: 16. The CDR3 consists of 15 residues. Germline CDR1 is SQVTM and CDR2 is ANQGSEA. The CDR3 loop is CSVVLSDRKRVEAFF. The CDR3 DNA is TGCAGCGTTGTTTTATCGGACAGGAAGAGGGTGGAAGCTTTCTTT. Full variable domain (missing parts from reference TRBV29-1 and TRBJ1-1): SAVISQKPSRDICQRGTSLTIQCQVDSQVTMMFWYRQQPGQSLTLIATANQGSEATYESGFVIDKFPISRPNLTFSTLTVSNMSPEDSSIYLCSVVLSDRKRVEAFFGQGTRLTVV.

This clone came up many times. The same CDR3 can be traced to other DNA sequences in this sample. This sequence joins TRBV6-5 and TRBJ2-7, with 7 bases that match TRBD1. The V gene end was trimmed by 6 bases and the J gene end by 4 bases; junction bases not matched to a gene: 6. There are 13 residues in the CDR3. Germline CDR1 and CDR2: MNHEY and SVGAGI. CDR3 DNA sequence: TGTGCCAGCAGCCCCGGGACAGCGTACGAGCAGTACTTC. Translation: CASSPGTAYEQYF.

The chain joins TRBV28 to TRBJ1-2; 8 positions agree with TRBD1. The trim removed 2 bases at V and 5 bases at J, leaving 1 base unmatched. The CDR3 runs to 13 residues. The germline V gene encodes CDR1 MDHEN and CDR2 SYDVKM. CDR3 in DNA: TGTGCCAGCAGTTTAGGACAGGGTTATGGCTACACCTTC. It translates to CASSLGQGYGYTF.

The CDR3 is CASSVDPNTEAFF. Written as DNA, the CDR3 is TGTGCCAGCAGCGTGGACCCGAACACTGAAGCTTTCTTT. V is TRBV2 and J is TRBJ1-1; D remains ambiguous. The V and J ends lost 6 bases and 1 base respectively, with 9 bases between them. The CDR3 has 13 amino acids. Germline CDR1 is SNHLY and CDR2 is FYNNEI. Full variable domain (rest looked up from reference TRBV2 and TRBJ1-1): EPEVTQTPSHQVTQMGQEVILRCVPISNHLYFYWYRQILGQKVEFLVSFYNNEISEKSEIFDDQFSVERPDGSNFTLKIRSTKLEDSAMYFCASSVDPNTEAFFGQGTRLTVV.

The chain uses TRBV11-1 and TRBJ2-5, with a possible D match to TRBD2 (6 bases). The CDR3 extends over 14 amino acids. Trimming took off 3 bases at V and 7 bases at J, with 15 bases between the two ends. Germline CDR1 reads SGHAT; CDR2 reads FQDESV (reference sequence). In DNA form, the CDR3 reads TGTGCCAGCAGCTTCTCGGCGGGGAGTGGGACCCAGTACTTC. Encoded protein: CASSFSAGSGTQYF.

The chain couples TRBV28 to TRBJ2-1; D is undetermined. The germline CDR1 and CDR2 sequences are MDHEN and SYDVKM. This CDR3 spans 11 amino acids. Trimming left V 3 bases short and J 8 bases short, with 5 bases between. The CDR3 loop is CASSFFYEQFF. CDR3 nucleotides: TGTGCCAGCAGTTTTTTCTATGAGCAGTTCTTC.

With regard to this clone: This sample includes further DNA sequences coding for the same CDR3. J is TRBJ1-4 and V is TRBV28; D gene ambiguous. Germline loops: CDR1 MDHEN, CDR2 SYDVKM. This CDR3 has 11 residues. V lost 3 bases, J lost 8 bases, and 4 bases lay in between. The DNA for the CDR3 is TGTGCCAGCAGTTTGAGGGAAAAACTGTTTTTT. As protein: CASSLREKLFF.

The chain combines TRBV4-1 with TRBJ1-6, with D hard to call. Looked up from germline, CDR1 is MGHRA and CDR2 is YSYEKL. This CDR3 spans 16 amino acids. V was cut by 1 base and J by 6 bases, with 13 bases left in between. Written as DNA, the CDR3 is TGCGCCAGCAGCCAAGGAGAGGGCGCCGGTAATTCACCCCTCCACTTT. Its translation: CASSQGEGAGNSPLHF.

V gene TRBV11-1 combines with J gene TRBJ1-2, with D possibly matching TRBD1 (5 bases). The CDR3 is 14 amino acids. The germline gives CDR1 SGHAT, CDR2 FQDESV (reference sequence). The germline V and J ends were trimmed by 5 bases and 6 bases, with 16 bases remaining between them. CDR3 in DNA: TGTGCCAGCAGCCCTAGCCGGACATTCAATGGCTACACCTTC. Amino acid sequence: CASSPSRTFNGYTF.

DNA for the CDR3: TGTGCCAGCACTCTAGGAGGGATCAATCAGCCCCAGCATTTT. Translated: CASTLGGINQPQHF. The rearrangement uses TRBV6-5 and TRBJ1-5; D is ambiguous. The CDR3 sequence is 14 residues long. Per the germline V gene, CDR1 is MNHEY and CDR2 is SVGAGI. V was cut by 7 bases and J by 3 bases, with 13 bases left in between.

V usage is TRBV19 and J usage is TRBJ1-2; no clear D gene. This CDR3 spans 13 amino acids. The ends were cut back, 6 bases at V and 1 base at J, with 9 bases in the middle. CDR1 LNHDA and CDR2 SQIVND come from the germline V gene (reference sequence). CDR3 protein: CASSGRLNYGYTF. In nucleotides, the CDR3 is TGTGCCAGTAGCGGCAGACTTAACTATGGCTACACCTTC.